This entry is about one TCR beta chain. Its antigen is unidentified. Other DNA sequences in the sample encode the same CDR3. CD45RO-negative, CCR7-selected cells formed the naive CD8 fraction, which excluded terminally differentiated effector memory CD45RA+ cells. This entry comes from a study of shared clonotypes between healthy human individuals. Overall study results and limits: Four donors held approximately 5% of naive CD4 clonotypes in common.

The table came from immunoSEQ multiplex PCR; TCRdb's copy has only in-frame clones and leaves some out. Of about 2 million clones in the sample, over 85% were seen once. Source material: naive CD8+ T cells sorted from blood. This clonotype was obtained from a man between 18 and 35 years old in good health.

CDR3 sequence (DNA): TGTGCCTGGAGCGCGTCCTACGAGCAGTACTTC. It codes for CAWSASYEQYF. V is TRBV30 and J is TRBJ2-7; D unclear. CDR1 GTSNPN and CDR2 SVGIG come from the germline V gene (reference sequence). Deletions cut 3 bases from V and 1 base from J, with 4 bases between. The CDR3 covers 11 residues.